Below, 12 T cell receptor beta chains from the same sample are listed, as sequenced in a study of OX40 agonist ivuxolimab in advanced cancers. Repertoires were generated with immunoSEQ multiplex PCR, while TCRdb's copy carries only in-frame clones and drops some. The profile shows about 50,000 clones, about 80% of them singletons. The sample here was CD4+ or CD8+ T cells sorted from blood, taken in a trial of the OX40 agonist ivuxolimab. The receptors originated from an adult with an advanced solid tumor such as melanoma, head and neck, liver or kidney cancer.

This chain uses TRBV6-5 with TRBJ2-2; no firm D call. CDR1 and CDR2 from the germline V gene are MNHEY and SVGAGI. V shed 6 bases and J shed 7 bases, with 15 bases lying between them. CDR3 length equals 14 residues. The CDR3 loop is CASSPVLVNGELFF. The CDR3 DNA follows: TGTGCCAGCAGCCCCGTCTTGGTGAACGGGGAGCTGTTTTTT.

The V call is TRBV6-1, the J call TRBJ1-1; TRBD1 matches 7 bases. Trimming removed 5 bases from V and 2 bases from J; junction bases left unmatched: 5. This CDR3 is 14 amino acids long. Germline values: CDR1 MNHNS, CDR2 SASEGT. DNA for the CDR3: TGTGCCAGCAGTACAGGGGCGGCAAACACTGAAGCTTTCTTT. It codes for CASSTGAANTEAFF.

V and J are TRBV11-2 and TRBJ2-2, with D possibly matching TRBD2 (5 bases). CDR1 and CDR2 (germline): SGHAT, FQNNGV. With 3 bases removed from V and 4 bases from J, the gap between germline ends came to 9 bases. The CDR3 length is 14 residues. The CDR3 spells CASSFASPTGELFF. The CDR3 coding sequence is TGTGCCAGCAGCTTTGCTAGCCCCACCGGGGAGCTGTTTTTT. Complete variable domain (other parts from reference TRBV11-2 and TRBJ2-2): EAGVAQSPRYKIIEKRQSVAFWCNPISGHATLYWYQQILGQGPKLLIQFQNNGVVDDSQLPKDRFSAERLKGVDSTLKIQPAKLEDSAVYLCASSFASPTGELFFGEGSRLTVL.

This clone has only a few counts. V gene TRBV19 combines with J gene TRBJ1-5; 10 nucleotides agree with TRBD1. The junction had 3 bases not matched to a gene; V was cut back by 4 bases and J by 0 bases. Germline V gene data show CDR1 as LNHDA and CDR2 as SQIVND (reference sequence). This CDR3 is 16 amino acids long. CDR3 in DNA: TGTGCCAGTAGTACTGGGACAGGGGATAGCAATCAGCCCCAGCATTTT. Translating it yields CASSTGTGDSNQPQHF.

The chain joins TRBV6-5 to TRBJ2-3; no firm D call. The germline V gene has CDR1 MNHEY and CDR2 SVGAGI. The length of the CDR3 is 13 residues. V was cut by 2 bases and J by 1 base, with 4 bases left in between. CDR3 amino acids: CASSYGGTDTQYF. The CDR3 nucleotides read TGTGCCAGCAGTTACGGGGGCACAGATACGCAGTATTTT.

This chain uses TRBV11-3 with TRBJ2-1; the match to TRBD2 covers 14 bases. J gave up 4 bases and V 1 base, and 12 bases lay outside the gene matches. This CDR3 spans 20 amino acids. CDR1 and CDR2 from the germline V gene are SGHNT and YENEEA. DNA for the CDR3: TGTGCCAGCAGCTTAGGAATATGGACTAGCGGGGGGCACGATTACAATGAGCAGTTCTTC. It codes for CASSLGIWTSGGHDYNEQFF.

V gene TRBV5-1 combines with J gene TRBJ1-3; D call uncertain. The CDR3 is 15 amino acids. The germline CDR1 and CDR2 sequences are SGHRS and YFSETQ. With 2 bases removed from V and 0 bases from J, the gap between germline ends came to 9 bases. The CDR3 region has the DNA TGCGCCAGCAGCTTATCTGACCGCTCTGGAAACACCATATATTTT. This codes for CASSLSDRSGNTIYF.

V is TRBV27 and J is TRBJ2-5, with TRBD2 matching over 8 bases. From germline, CDR1 is MNHEY and CDR2 SMNVEV (reference sequence). The CDR3 sequence is 17 residues long. The ends lost 6 bases at V and 4 bases at J; junction bases unmatched: 16. The CDR3 is CASSGLKGTSSRETQYF. The CDR3 DNA reads TGTGCCAGCAGCGGTTTGAAGGGGACTAGTTCACGAGAGACCCAGTACTTC.

The chain couples TRBV7-2 to TRBJ1-2; perhaps TRBD1 as D (6 bases). The CDR3 totals 14 residues. Germline lookup yields CDR1 SGHTA and CDR2 FQGNSA. Deletions cut 5 bases from V and 1 base from J, with 11 bases between. The CDR3 bases are TGTGCCAGCAGCCACCAACAGGGTAACTATGGCTACACCTTC. Translation gives CASSHQQGNYGYTF.

CDR3 sequence: CASSLAPRDIPGEQYF. The CDR3 DNA sequence: TGCGCCAGCAGCTTGGCCCCGCGGGACATCCCGGGGGAGCAGTACTTC. This rearrangement joins TRBV5-1 to TRBJ2-7; D tentatively fits TRBD1 or TRBD2 (6 bases each). Trimming removed 0 bases from V and 7 bases from J, with 20 bases in between. The CDR3 covers 16 residues. Germline CDR1 is SGHRS and CDR2 is YFSETQ.

The chain recombines TRBV15 with TRBJ2-2; D unresolved. The CDR3 has 15 residues. Deletions cut 0 bases from V and 8 bases from J, with 13 bases between. Germline V lookup: CDR1 LNHNV, CDR2 YYDKDF (reference sequence). The CDR3: CATSRDKLRVGELFF. CDR3 coding DNA: TGTGCCACCAGCAGAGATAAACTAAGGGTGGGGGAGCTGTTTTTT. The full variable domain, completed using reference TRBV15 and TRBJ2-2, is DAMVIQNPRYQVTQFGKPVTLSCSQTLNHNVMYWYQQKSSQAPKLLFHYYDKDFNNEADTPDNFQSRRPNTSFCFLDIRSPGLGDTAMYLCATSRDKLRVGELFFGEGSRLTVL.

The chain couples TRBV7-9 to TRBJ1-3, with a possible D match to TRBD1 (6 bases). The CDR3 is 16 residues long. The germline gives CDR1 SEHNR, CDR2 FQNEAQ (reference sequence). Trimming removed 4 bases at V and 0 bases at J, with 13 bases between. CDR3 sequence: CASSWGAVNSGNTIYF. The CDR3 DNA sequence: TGTGCCAGCAGCTGGGGGGCGGTCAACTCTGGAAACACCATATATTTT.